This entry lists 17 T cell receptor beta chains sequenced from one sample in a study of technical replicates of blood from a handful of donors. The protocol was immunoSEQ multiplex PCR, while the TCRdb copy is restricted to in-frame clones and leaves out a portion. This sample has about 84,000 clones, with 85% to 95% found just once. Sequenced: T cells isolated from PBMCs. Receptor source: a human donor in good health.

This sequence joins TRBV2 and TRBJ2-5; weak D call: TRBD1 (6 bases). V was cut by 8 bases and J by 2 bases, with 12 bases left in between. The germline CDR1 and CDR2 sequences are SNHLY and FYNNEI. The CDR3 is made up of 13 amino acids. The DNA for the CDR3 is TGTGCCAGCCCGGGACAAGGGCAAGAGACCCAGTACTTC. This gives the protein CASPGQGQETQYF.

The V call is TRBV28, the J call TRBJ1-1; no definite D call. CDR1 is MDHEN, CDR2 SYDVKM, per germline. The germline V and J ends were trimmed by 2 bases and 5 bases, with 9 bases remaining between them. The CDR3 length is 13 residues. The CDR3 reads CASSLKAWTEAFF. The CDR3 region has the DNA TGTGCCAGCAGTTTAAAAGCCTGGACTGAAGCTTTCTTT.

This chain connects TRBV28 to TRBJ2-3, with D tentatively TRBD1 (5 bases). CDR1 and CDR2 (germline): MDHEN, SYDVKM. This CDR3 spans 13 amino acids. V was trimmed by 5 bases and J by 7 bases, leaving 13 bases between them. The CDR3 sequence: CASSGRATYTQYF. DNA of the CDR3: TGTGCCAGCAGTGGCAGGGCAACTTATACGCAGTATTTT.

The DNA for the CDR3 is TGCAGCGCTACGACAGAGAGCTCCTATAATTCACCCCTCCACTTT. This encodes CSATTESSYNSPLHF. V and J are TRBV29-1 and TRBJ1-6; a weak D match, TRBD1 (5 bases). The V gene lost 7 bases and the J gene lost 0 bases, with 13 bases spanning the gap. The germline V gene encodes CDR1 SQVTM and CDR2 ANQGSEA. This CDR3 comprises 15 residues.

J is TRBJ1-4 and V is TRBV4-2; possible D gene TRBD1, 5 bases. The CDR3 contains 16 residues. Germline assignment: CDR1 LGHNA and CDR2 YNFKEQ. V shed 0 bases and J shed 2 bases, with 10 bases lying between them. The CDR3 nucleotides read TGTGCCAGCAGCCAAGATTGGGGGGGGACTAATGAAAAACTGTTTTTT. Protein: CASSQDWGGTNEKLFF.

J is TRBJ2-5 and V is TRBV5-1; possibly TRBD1 for D (5 bases). The V gene's germline CDR1 is SGHRS and CDR2 YFSETQ. This CDR3 is built from 13 residues. Trimming cost V 4 bases and J 3 bases, with 10 bases left between them. CDR3 bases: TGCGCCAGCAGCGCAGGACAAAAAGAGACCCAGTACTTC. This translates into CASSAGQKETQYF.

V and J are TRBV10-3 and TRBJ1-1; no definite D call. The CDR3 has 13 amino acids. Germline V gene sequence: CDR1 ENHRY, CDR2 SYGVKD. V was shortened by 5 bases and J by 2 bases, with 9 bases between the two germline ends. The CDR3 DNA reads TGTGCCATCAGTCTGGAGATTAACACTGAAGCTTTCTTT. Translating gives CAISLEINTEAFF.

The chain recombines TRBV7-6 with TRBJ1-1, with no clear D. V was shortened by 5 bases and J by 1 base, with 11 bases between the two germline ends. The germline gives CDR1 SGHVS, CDR2 FNYEAQ. The CDR3 spans 14 residues. The CDR3 region has the DNA TGTGCCAGCAGCACCAGTGGTGGGAACACTGAAGCTTTCTTT. This translates into CASSTSGGNTEAFF. The full variable domain, completed using reference TRBV7-6 and TRBJ1-1, is GAGVSQSPRYKVTKRGQDVALRCDPISGHVSLYWYRQALGQGPEFLTYFNYEAQQDKSGLPNDRFSAERPEGSISTLTIQRTEQRDSAMYRCASSTSGGNTEAFFGQGTRLTVV.

The J gene is TRBJ2-7, the V gene TRBV15; D uncertain. The CDR3 covers 18 residues. V was pared by 0 bases and J by 1 base, with 19 bases between. Germline V gene lookup returns CDR1 LNHNV and CDR2 YYDKDF (reference sequence). The CDR3 DNA reads TGTGCCACCAGCAGAGATGGCGTCGGGTCCGGAATTTCCTACGAGCAGTACTTC. Translating gives CATSRDGVGSGISYEQYF.

The V and J genes are TRBV5-3 and TRBJ2-5, with unresolved D. TRBV5-3 is designated an ORF whose function remains uncertain. The CDR3 covers 12 residues. The ends were cut back, 4 bases at V and 0 bases at J, with 4 bases in the middle. The CDR3 nucleotides read TGTGCCAGAAGCCGGTACCAAGAGACCCAGTACTTC. Protein: CARSRYQETQYF.

The chain employs TRBV21-1 and TRBJ1-1. TRBV21-1 is reported as a pseudogene. This CDR3 region has 18 residues. CDR3 sequence reads: CASSNYLTSLRPYTEAFF. The CDR3 coding sequence is TGTGCCAGCAGCAACTACCTAACCTCGCTGCGGCCATACACTGAAGCTTTCTTT.

This clone was seen once. V is TRBV4-1 and J is TRBJ1-5; 7 nucleotides match TRBD1. J lost 7 bases, V lost 2 bases, and 8 bases had no gene match. This CDR3 is 15 amino acids long. Germline loops: CDR1 MGHRA, CDR2 YSYEKL. The DNA of the CDR3 is TGCGCCAGCAGCCAAACCGACAGGGAGGACCAGCCCCAGCATTTT. It is translated as CASSQTDREDQPQHF.

The chain couples TRBV5-1 to TRBJ1-2, with 9 bases matching TRBD1. The V and J ends lost 2 bases and 4 bases, in that order; junction bases with no gene match: 3. This CDR3 contains 14 residues. CDR1 is SGHRS and CDR2 is YFSETQ in the germline V gene. The CDR3 here is CASSFGQGLYGYTF. The CDR3 region has the DNA TGCGCCAGCAGCTTCGGACAGGGGCTCTATGGCTACACCTTC.

J is TRBJ2-7 and V is TRBV7-2, with TRBD2 matching over 14 bases. This CDR3 contains 15 residues. Germline loops: CDR1 SGHTA, CDR2 FQGNSA. Trimming cost V 4 bases and J 7 bases; bases outside gene matches: 6. CDR3 protein: CASSWTSGGYEEQYF. Here the CDR3 DNA reads TGTGCCAGCAGCTGGACTAGCGGGGGGTATGAAGAGCAGTACTTC.

V and J are TRBV11-2 and TRBJ1-2, with 7 positions matching TRBD1. CDR1 and CDR2 (germline): SGHAT, FQNNGV. The CDR3 sequence is 17 residues long. V was pared by 5 bases and J by 0 bases, with 12 bases of the junction left unmatched. The CDR3: CASSDTTGWAANYGYTF. In nucleotides, the CDR3 is TGTGCCAGCAGCGACACGACAGGGTGGGCCGCTAACTATGGCTACACCTTC.

The CDR3, as DNA: TGTGCCAGCAGCTTTGGGGACAGGGGGCCCCAGTACTTC. Protein: CASSFGDRGPQYF. V and J are TRBV5-6 and TRBJ2-5, with TRBD1 matching over 12 bases. This CDR3 is built from 13 residues. In germline, CDR1 is SGHDT, CDR2 YYEEEE. V shed 2 bases and J 9 bases; nucleotides not matched to a gene: 2.

The V call is TRBV29-1, the J call TRBJ1-2; 7 bases align to TRBD1. V was clipped by 7 bases and J by 5 bases; unmatched bases: 7. The germline gives CDR1 SQVTM, CDR2 ANQGSEA. The CDR3 spans 12 residues. The CDR3 DNA is TGCAGCGGACTATGGGACAGATATGGCTACACCTTC. This codes for CSGLWDRYGYTF.